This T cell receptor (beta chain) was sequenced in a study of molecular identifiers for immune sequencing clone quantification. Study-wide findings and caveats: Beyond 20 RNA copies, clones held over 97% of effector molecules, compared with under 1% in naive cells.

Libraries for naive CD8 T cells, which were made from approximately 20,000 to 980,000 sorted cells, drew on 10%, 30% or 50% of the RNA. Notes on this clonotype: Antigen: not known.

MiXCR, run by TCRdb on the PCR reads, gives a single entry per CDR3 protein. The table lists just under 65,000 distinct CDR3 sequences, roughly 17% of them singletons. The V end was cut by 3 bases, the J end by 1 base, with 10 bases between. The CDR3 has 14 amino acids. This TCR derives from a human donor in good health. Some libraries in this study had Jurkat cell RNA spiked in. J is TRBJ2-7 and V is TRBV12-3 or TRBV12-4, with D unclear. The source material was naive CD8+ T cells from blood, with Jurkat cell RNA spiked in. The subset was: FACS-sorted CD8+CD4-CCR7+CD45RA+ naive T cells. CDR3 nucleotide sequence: TGTGCCAGCAGTTTCCACAGCCCGTCCTACGAGCAGTACTTC. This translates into CASSFHSPSYEQYF.